Following are 4 T cell receptor beta chains from one sample sequenced in a study of T cell repertoires in cytomegalovirus infection. TCRdb reprocessed the reads with MiXCR, giving one entry per CDR3 protein. The repertoire holds 200,000 to 300,000 distinct CDR3 sequences, with 9.1% as singletons. Sequenced material: PBMCs. All receptors come from a human donor in good health (CMV status not recorded). Some clones in this sample may be carry-over from other donors' samples.

In its sample, this clonotype was seen a few times. The chain combines TRBV15 with TRBJ1-4, with D uncertain. V lost 0 bases, J lost 8 bases, and 4 bases lay in between. This CDR3 comprises 12 residues. The germline V gene has CDR1 LNHNV and CDR2 YYDKDF (reference sequence). This CDR3 reads CATSREREKLFF. DNA for the CDR3: TGTGCCACCAGCAGAGAGAGAGAAAAACTGTTTTTT.

This clonotype was found many times. V and J are TRBV7-2 and TRBJ1-3, with D unresolved. The CDR3 consists of 14 residues. Looked up from germline, CDR1 is SGHTA and CDR2 is FQGNSA. V lost 7 bases, J lost 0 bases, and 10 bases lay in between. The CDR3 sequence is CASNRGSSGNTIYF. Written as DNA, the CDR3 is TGTGCCAGCAACCGGGGATCCTCTGGAAACACCATATATTTT.

The sample holds a few counts of this clonotype. CDR3 in amino acids: CASSPSTRRQGKYF. CDR3 DNA sequence: TGTGCCAGCAGCCCCTCGACCCGACGGCAGGGAAAGTATTTT. V usage is TRBV11-2 and J usage is TRBJ2-3; possibly TRBD1 for D (5 bases). The CDR3 totals 14 residues. Trimming took 5 bases from V and 13 from J, leaving 22 bases between them. Germline loops: CDR1 SGHAT, CDR2 FQNNGV.

This clonotype occurred many times. This CDR3 is CATSTDSQGFLNQPQHF. The DNA of the CDR3 is TGTGCCACCAGTACCGACAGTCAGGGGTTTTTGAATCAGCCCCAGCATTTT. The genes are TRBV15 and TRBJ1-5; D might be TRBD1 (6 bases). Germline V lookup: CDR1 LNHNV, CDR2 YYDKDF (reference sequence). V lost 6 bases to trimming and J lost 4 bases, with 22 bases between them. CDR3 length: 17 residues.